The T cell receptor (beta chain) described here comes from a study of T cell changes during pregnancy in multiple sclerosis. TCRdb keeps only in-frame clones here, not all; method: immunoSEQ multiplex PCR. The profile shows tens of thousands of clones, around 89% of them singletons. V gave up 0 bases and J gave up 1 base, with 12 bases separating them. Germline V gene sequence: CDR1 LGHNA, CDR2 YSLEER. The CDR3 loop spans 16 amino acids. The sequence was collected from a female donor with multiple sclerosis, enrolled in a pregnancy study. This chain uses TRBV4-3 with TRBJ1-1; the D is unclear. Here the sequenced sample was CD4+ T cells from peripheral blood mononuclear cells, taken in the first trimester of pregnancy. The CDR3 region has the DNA TGCGCCAGCAGCCAAGAGTACTTTTATAGGAACACTGAAGCTTTCTTT. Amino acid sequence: CASSQEYFYRNTEAFF.